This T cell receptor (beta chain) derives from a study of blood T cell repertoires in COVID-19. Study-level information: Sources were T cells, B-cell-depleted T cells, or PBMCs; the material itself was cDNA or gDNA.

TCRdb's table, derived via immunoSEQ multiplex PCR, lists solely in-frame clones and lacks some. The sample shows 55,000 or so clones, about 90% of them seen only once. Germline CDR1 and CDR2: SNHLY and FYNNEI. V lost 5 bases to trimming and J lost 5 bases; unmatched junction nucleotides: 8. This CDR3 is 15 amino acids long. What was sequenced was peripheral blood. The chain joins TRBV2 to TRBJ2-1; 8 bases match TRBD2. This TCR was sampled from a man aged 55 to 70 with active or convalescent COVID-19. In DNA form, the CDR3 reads TGTGCCAGCAGTTTGACTAGCGCGGGACACAATGAGCAGTTCTTC. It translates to CASSLTSAGHNEQFF.